Listed here is a single TCR beta chain. Antigen specificity is unknown. Trimming shortened V by 5 bases and J by 0 bases, and 11 bases separated the two germline ends. Germline V lookup: CDR1 SGHAT, CDR2 FQNNGV. The CDR3 covers 15 residues. The data originate from a study of OX40 agonist ivuxolimab in advanced cancers. Regarding the study as a whole: Nonresponders, in some cases, also had low normalized T-cell clonal expansion. Within 6 weeks, CD4+ and CD8+ blood T cells expanded clonally at 0.1 to 3.0 mg/kg.

Assay: immunoSEQ multiplex PCR; the TCRdb copy retains only in-frame clones and omits some. The table lists under 25,000 clones, 80% to 90% of them singletons. This sequence was found in an adult with an advanced solid tumor such as melanoma, head and neck, liver or kidney cancer. The source was CD4+ or CD8+ T cells sorted from blood, collected in a trial of the OX40 agonist ivuxolimab. V usage is TRBV11-2 and J usage is TRBJ1-3, with no clear D. For the CDR3, the DNA is TGTGCCAGCAGCAGCCTGGCCCTCTCTGGAAACACCATATATTTT. Translation gives CASSSLALSGNTIYF.